This is a list of T cell receptor beta chains from one sample in a study of metastatic and nonmetastatic thyroid tumors. TCRdb used MiXCR to call clones anew from the PCR reads. In the table there are 20,000 to 25,000 clones, about 20% of which are singletons. The sequencing sample was made of blood. The origin of the receptors is a female donor with papillary thyroid cancer or a benign thyroid nodule (not recorded which). Some clones in this sample may be carry-over from other donors' samples. CDR3s include the opening cysteine and the closing phenylalanine or tryptophan. A D gene is named only where the DNA matches it firmly. Rows may omit the clone size; those that give it use once, few, many or a size class.

v_call	d_call	clone_size	j_call	cdr3_aa	cdr3_nt
TRBV27	TRBD2	medium-sized	TRBJ2-7	CASRGLAGGYEQYF	TGTGCCAGCCGAGGACTAGCGGGGGGCTACGAGCAGTACTTC
TRBV30	TRBD2	many	TRBJ2-7	CAWSGGTSGPSYEQYF	TGTGCCTGGAGTGGAGGGACTAGCGGTCCCTCCTACGAGCAGTACTTC
TRBV18	-	many	TRBJ1-1	CASLPGGASTEAFF	TGTGCCAGCCTACCAGGCGGGGCGAGCACTGAAGCTTTCTTT
TRBV20-1	-	many	TRBJ2-7	CSAGDLERGYEQYF	TGCAGTGCTGGGGACTTGGAAAGGGGCTACGAGCAGTACTTC
TRBV6-1	-	medium-sized	TRBJ1-2	CASSQQGSGGYTF	TGTGCCAGCAGTCAACAGGGCTCTGGTGGCTACACCTTC
TRBV6-4	TRBD2	-	TRBJ2-1	CASSYSRIAGAEQFF	TGTGCCAGCAGTTACTCGAGAATAGCGGGAGCGGAGCAGTTCTTC
TRBV6-6	-	few	TRBJ2-5	CASSYSTGCRETQYF	TGTGCCAGCAGTTACTCTACAGGGTGCAGGGAGACCCAGTACTTC
TRBV4-2	-	-	TRBJ2-1	CASSNWTCVGLNEQFF	TGTGCCAGCAGCAACTGGACTTGCGTGGGGCTCAATGAGCAGTTCTTC
TRBV10-3	TRBD1	-	TRBJ1-6	CAISESGTGDAGGNSPLHF	TGTGCCATCAGTGAGTCCGGGACAGGGGACGCCGGGGGTAATTCACCCCTCCACTTT
TRBV5-8	-	many	TRBJ1-6	CASSSHSGNSPLHF	TGTGCCAGCAGTTCTCACTCGGGTAATTCACCCCTCCACTTT
TRBV14	TRBD2	-	TRBJ2-5	CASSFGGGKTQYF	TGTGCCAGCAGCTTCGGGGGAGGGAAGACCCAGTACTTC
TRBV5-1	TRBD1	many	TRBJ1-2	CASSWEMGQGTYGYTF	TGCGCCAGCAGCTGGGAAATGGGACAGGGTACCTATGGCTACACCTTC
TRBV5-4	-	-	TRBJ2-5	CASRQNHGGIQETQYF	TGTGCCAGCAGACAGAATCACGGGGGCATCCAAGAGACCCAGTACTTC
TRBV27	-	many	TRBJ1-1	CASSPSRLNTEAFF	TGTGCCAGCAGTCCATCACGGTTGAACACTGAAGCTTTCTTT
TRBV5-1	-	-	TRBJ2-7	CASSLGQALGSYDQYF	TGCGCCAGCAGCTTGGGTCAGGCCTTAGGTTCCTACGATCAGTACTTC